These 21 T cell receptor beta chains share one sample of origin, sequenced in a study of blood T cell repertoires in COVID-19. The assay was immunoSEQ multiplex PCR, and TCRdb's table has in-frame clones only and misses some. The sample lists about 150,000 clones; 80% were seen once. The sequencing input was peripheral blood. Every receptor here comes from a woman aged 45 to 65 with acute or convalescent COVID-19.

V is TRBV27 and J is TRBJ2-5; tentatively, D is TRBD2 (6 bases). CDR1 is MNHEY and CDR2 is SMNVEV in the germline V gene (reference sequence). The CDR3 contains 18 residues. The V and J ends lost 1 base and 7 bases respectively, with 25 bases between them. CDR3 coding DNA: TGTGCCAGCAGTTTATTCGGGGGTACCTCACTTTCCTTCGGGACCCAGTACTTC. Translation gives CASSLFGGTSLSFGTQYF.

This clone was observed a handful of times. The chain links TRBV3-1 (or the pseudogene TRBV3-2) to TRBJ2-1; D is uncertain. From germline, CDR1 is LGHDT and CDR2 YNNKEL (reference sequence). The CDR3 runs 13 residues. V lost 2 bases, J lost 5 bases, and 7 bases lay in between. CDR3 in amino acids: CASSQKSNNEQFF. In nucleotides, the CDR3 is TGTGCCAGCAGCCAAAAGAGTAACAATGAGCAGTTCTTC.

This clone was observed many times. As DNA, the CDR3 is TGTGCCAGCAGCACCGGGACAGATGGCTACACCTTC. Protein sequence: CASSTGTDGYTF. The genes are TRBV7-8 and TRBJ1-2; the match to TRBD1 covers 7 bases. This CDR3 contains 12 residues. Germline CDR1 and CDR2: SGHVS and FQNEAQ. Losses at the gene ends were 5 bases for V and 6 bases for J; bases not matched to a gene: 3.

J is TRBJ2-5 and V is TRBV28; no definite D call. The V gene lost 6 bases and the J gene lost 5 bases, with 10 bases spanning the gap. The CDR3 spans 12 residues. Germline V gene sequence: CDR1 MDHEN, CDR2 SYDVKM. The CDR3 region is CASSSFSETQYF. CDR3 nucleotides: TGTGCCAGCAGCTCCTTCTCCGAGACCCAGTACTTC. Variable domain in full (rest from reference TRBV28 and TRBJ2-5): DVKVTQSSRYLVKRTGEKVFLECVQDMDHENMFWYRQDPGLGLRLIYFSYDVKMKEKGDIPEGYSVSREKKERFSLILESASTNQTSMYLCASSSFSETQYFGPGTRLLVL.

This clone was counted only a few times. CDR3 nucleotides: TGTGCCAGCAGCCAAAGTCTCGGGGAGAGCTCCTACGAGCAGTACTTC. It codes for CASSQSLGESSYEQYF. The V call is TRBV4-2, the J call TRBJ2-7, with a tentative D call TRBD2 (5 bases). There are 16 residues in the CDR3. The V gene's germline CDR1 is LGHNA and CDR2 YNFKEQ. V gave up 2 bases and J gave up 0 bases, with 14 bases separating them.

This clone was found once. The chain employs TRBV3-1 (or the pseudogene TRBV3-2) and TRBJ2-5, with 7 bases that match TRBD2. With V trimmed by 3 bases and J by 5 bases, 9 bases remained unmatched. The CDR3 sequence is 15 residues long. Germline assignment: CDR1 LGHDT and CDR2 YNNKEL (reference sequence). Here the CDR3 DNA reads TGTGCCAGCAGCCACGCTGGGAGGGTGGGGGAGACCCAGTACTTC. Translated, it gives CASSHAGRVGETQYF.

The CDR3 DNA reads TGTGCCAGCAGTTACTCGATGGAAGGGTCGGGGGGGGAGCTGTTTTTT. Its translation is CASSYSMEGSGGELFF. The rearrangement joins TRBV6-2 or TRBV6-3 to TRBJ2-2, with a tentative D call TRBD2 (5 bases). CDR3 size: 16 residues. The V end was cut by 0 bases, the J end by 8 bases, with 16 bases between. CDR1 is MNHEY and CDR2 is SVGEGT in the germline V gene.

The chain joins TRBV7-9 to TRBJ1-5; 8 bases map to TRBD1. The CDR3 consists of 15 residues. Trimming removed 4 bases from V and 9 bases from J; junction bases left unmatched: 11. From germline, CDR1 is SEHNR and CDR2 FQNEAQ (reference sequence). The CDR3 is CASSSGQGAYRPQHF. As DNA, the CDR3 is TGTGCCAGCAGCTCAGGACAGGGAGCATACCGGCCCCAGCATTTT.

The chain recombines TRBV4-1 with TRBJ2-7, with D possibly being TRBD2 (9 bases). V gave up 4 bases and J gave up 7 bases, with 29 bases separating them. CDR1 is MGHRA and CDR2 is YSYEKL in the germline V gene. This CDR3 has 18 residues. The CDR3 DNA sequence: TGCGCCAGCAGCCCCGGACAGGGCCCCACTAGCGGGCGAGCAGAGCAGTACTTC. It encodes CASSPGQGPTSGRAEQYF.

The chain couples TRBV5-4 to TRBJ1-1; 8 positions match TRBD1. The V segment lost 4 bases and the J segment 5 bases; nucleotides outside the gene matches: 7. Per germline, CDR1 SGHNT and CDR2 YYREEE (reference sequence). This CDR3 has 14 residues. The CDR3 DNA reads as TGTGCCAGCAGCGTGAGAACAGGGGGGACTGAAGCTTTCTTT. This translates into CASSVRTGGTEAFF.

The V and J genes are TRBV6-5 and TRBJ2-2, with D possibly TRBD2 on 5 matching bases. The CDR3 is made up of 14 amino acids. Per germline, CDR1 MNHEY and CDR2 SVGAGI. Trimming took off 2 bases at V and 5 bases at J, with 9 bases between the two ends. The CDR3 DNA sequence: TGTGCCAGCAGTTACGGAGCGGAAACCGGGGAGCTGTTTTTT. This encodes CASSYGAETGELFF.

The CDR3 region has the DNA TGTGCCAGCAGTTACCGGATGGACAGGGCCACAGATACGCAGTATTTT. Its translation: CASSYRMDRATDTQYF. The chain uses TRBV6-5 and TRBJ2-3; the match to TRBD1 covers 8 bases. The CDR3 contains 16 residues. J gave up 2 bases and V 2 bases, and 6 bases lay outside the gene matches. CDR1 is MNHEY and CDR2 is SVGAGI in the germline V gene.

The rearrangement joins TRBV10-3 to TRBJ1-2; D remains ambiguous. The CDR3 extends over 13 amino acids. Germline values: CDR1 ENHRY, CDR2 SYGVKD. V was shortened by 7 bases and J by 2 bases, with 11 bases between the two germline ends. In DNA form, the CDR3 reads TGTGCCATCACGTTAACAGAGAACTATGGCTACACCTTC. Translating it yields CAITLTENYGYTF.

The chain employs TRBV6-6 and TRBJ1-3; D gene ambiguous. CDR1 is MNHNY, CDR2 SVGAGI, per germline (reference sequence). V was trimmed by 2 bases and J by 0 bases, leaving 11 bases between them. The CDR3 spans 16 residues. CDR3 residues: CASSYATGNSGNTIYF. The CDR3 DNA reads TGTGCCAGCAGTTACGCGACGGGTAACTCTGGAAACACCATATATTTT.

The V and J genes are TRBV28 and TRBJ2-7; no definite D call. Germline V gives CDR1 MDHEN, CDR2 SYDVKM. The V end was cut by 2 bases, the J end by 5 bases, with 10 bases between. The CDR3 length is 13 residues. CDR3 DNA sequence: TGTGCCAGCAGTTTAGCTAATCTCCACGAGCAGTACTTC. Residues: CASSLANLHEQYF.

V and J are TRBV18 and TRBJ2-5; D may be TRBD2 (5 bases). The ends were cut back, 4 bases at V and 5 bases at J, with 14 bases in the middle. The length of the CDR3 is 14 residues. In germline, CDR1 is KGHSH, CDR2 LQKENI. The CDR3 bases are TGTGCCAGCTCACGGATTAGCGATGGGGAGACCCAGTACTTC. Protein: CASSRISDGETQYF.

The J gene is TRBJ2-2, the V gene TRBV18, with D possibly TRBD1 on 6 matching bases. With 6 bases removed from V and 6 bases from J, the gap between germline ends came to 11 bases. The CDR3 consists of 13 residues. The germline V gene has CDR1 KGHSH and CDR2 LQKENI. CDR3 region: CASSLQGSGELFF. The CDR3 DNA reads as TGTGCCAGCTCCCTGCAGGGGTCCGGGGAGCTGTTTTTT.

The J gene is TRBJ1-2, the V gene TRBV7-9; tentatively, D is TRBD1 (6 bases). Per the germline V gene, CDR1 is SEHNR and CDR2 is FQNEAQ (reference sequence). The CDR3 is made up of 15 amino acids. V was shortened by 4 bases and J by 2 bases, with 14 bases between the two germline ends. The DNA of the CDR3 is TGTGCCAGCAGCTCGGGGGGGCAGCTAAACTATGGCTACACCTTC. Its protein is CASSSGGQLNYGYTF.

The chain joins TRBV7-2 to TRBJ1-2; D is ambiguous. Between the trimmed V and J ends, which lost 7 bases and 4 bases, there was a span of 10 bases. This CDR3 region has 12 residues. Germline CDR1 and CDR2: SGHTA and FQGNSA. The CDR3 here is CASKADFYGYTF. The CDR3, as DNA: TGTGCCAGCAAGGCGGATTTCTATGGCTACACCTTC.

V and J are TRBV3-1 (or the pseudogene TRBV3-2) and TRBJ1-2; tentatively, D is TRBD1 (5 bases). The germline V gene has CDR1 LGHDT and CDR2 YNNKEL (reference sequence). The germline V and J ends were trimmed by 1 base and 7 bases, with 10 bases remaining between them. The CDR3 is 13 residues long. The CDR3 DNA reads TGTGCCAGCAGCCAAGTACTGGGGGGTGGCTACACCTTC. Amino acid sequence: CASSQVLGGGYTF.

The genes are TRBV3-1 (or the pseudogene TRBV3-2) and TRBJ2-5; TRBD2 agrees at 9 bases. The CDR3 is 17 residues long. The V gene end was trimmed by 4 bases and the J gene end by 5 bases; junction bases not matched to a gene: 14. The V gene's germline CDR1 is LGHDT and CDR2 YNNKEL (reference sequence). The DNA for the CDR3 is TGTGCCAGCAGCCCCTCAGCGGGGGGCCACCCGGGGGAGACCCAGTACTTC. Its translation is CASSPSAGGHPGETQYF.